The clone carrying this T cell receptor beta chain appeared a single time. The antigen is unknown. The data derive from a study of CD8+CD57+ T cells in acquired aplastic anemia. The study's findings and limits: Comparison of patients with controls identified twenty-nine shared CD8+ CDR3 sequences.

Genomic DNA provided the template from which TCR beta VDJ and CDR3 profiles were obtained. TCRdb re-analysed the reads in MiXCR, keeping a single row per CDR3 protein. The table lists about 150,000 distinct CDR3 sequences, about 54% of them singletons, with roughly 12% in the top ten. Selection for sequencing was limited to patients who had shown CD8+CD57+ cell expansion by flow cytometry. The enrolled patients all had severe acquired aplastic anemia. This TCR came from a human donor with aplastic anemia. The sequenced sample consisted of sorted CD4+, CD8+, or CD8+CD57+ T cells (not recorded which) from PBMCs.

CDR3 nucleotide sequence: TGCAGCGTACCAGACAGGGCTGGGGCCAACGTCCTGACTTTC. This translates into CSVPDRAGANVLTF. The rearrangement joins TRBV29-1 to TRBJ2-6; TRBD1 matches at 7 bases. The CDR3 consists of 14 residues. V lost 6 bases to trimming and J lost 2 bases; unmatched junction nucleotides: 4. CDR1 SQVTM and CDR2 ANQGSEA come from the germline V gene.